Sequencing of this T cell receptor beta chain was carried out in a study of CXCR3-negative and CXCR3-positive naive CD8 T cells. The authors prepared UMI-labeled TRB cDNA libraries by 5' RACE. With the 5' RACE reads reprocessed, TCRdb shows one record per CDR3 protein and no DNA. The table lists some 5,000 distinct CDR3 sequences. Study-wide points: CXCR3-positive naive cells carried more hydrophobic TRB CDR3s than CXCR3-negative ones.

In regard to this clonotype: Its antigen is unknown.

The germline V gene encodes CDR1 PRHDT and CDR2 FYEKMQ (reference sequence). This CDR3 is built from 14 residues. V gene TRBV13 combines with J gene TRBJ2-3; TCRdb gives TRBD1 as the D gene, but with no DNA this cannot be confirmed. The TCR comes from a human donor in good health. Some clones in this sample may be carry-over from other donors' samples. Sequenced sample: naive CXCR3+ CD8+ T cells from blood. As for subset: CD45RO-CCR7+CD27+CD95- naive CD8+ T cells expressing CXCR3 (TNR3+). The CDR3 loop reads CASSLQTGVDTQYF.